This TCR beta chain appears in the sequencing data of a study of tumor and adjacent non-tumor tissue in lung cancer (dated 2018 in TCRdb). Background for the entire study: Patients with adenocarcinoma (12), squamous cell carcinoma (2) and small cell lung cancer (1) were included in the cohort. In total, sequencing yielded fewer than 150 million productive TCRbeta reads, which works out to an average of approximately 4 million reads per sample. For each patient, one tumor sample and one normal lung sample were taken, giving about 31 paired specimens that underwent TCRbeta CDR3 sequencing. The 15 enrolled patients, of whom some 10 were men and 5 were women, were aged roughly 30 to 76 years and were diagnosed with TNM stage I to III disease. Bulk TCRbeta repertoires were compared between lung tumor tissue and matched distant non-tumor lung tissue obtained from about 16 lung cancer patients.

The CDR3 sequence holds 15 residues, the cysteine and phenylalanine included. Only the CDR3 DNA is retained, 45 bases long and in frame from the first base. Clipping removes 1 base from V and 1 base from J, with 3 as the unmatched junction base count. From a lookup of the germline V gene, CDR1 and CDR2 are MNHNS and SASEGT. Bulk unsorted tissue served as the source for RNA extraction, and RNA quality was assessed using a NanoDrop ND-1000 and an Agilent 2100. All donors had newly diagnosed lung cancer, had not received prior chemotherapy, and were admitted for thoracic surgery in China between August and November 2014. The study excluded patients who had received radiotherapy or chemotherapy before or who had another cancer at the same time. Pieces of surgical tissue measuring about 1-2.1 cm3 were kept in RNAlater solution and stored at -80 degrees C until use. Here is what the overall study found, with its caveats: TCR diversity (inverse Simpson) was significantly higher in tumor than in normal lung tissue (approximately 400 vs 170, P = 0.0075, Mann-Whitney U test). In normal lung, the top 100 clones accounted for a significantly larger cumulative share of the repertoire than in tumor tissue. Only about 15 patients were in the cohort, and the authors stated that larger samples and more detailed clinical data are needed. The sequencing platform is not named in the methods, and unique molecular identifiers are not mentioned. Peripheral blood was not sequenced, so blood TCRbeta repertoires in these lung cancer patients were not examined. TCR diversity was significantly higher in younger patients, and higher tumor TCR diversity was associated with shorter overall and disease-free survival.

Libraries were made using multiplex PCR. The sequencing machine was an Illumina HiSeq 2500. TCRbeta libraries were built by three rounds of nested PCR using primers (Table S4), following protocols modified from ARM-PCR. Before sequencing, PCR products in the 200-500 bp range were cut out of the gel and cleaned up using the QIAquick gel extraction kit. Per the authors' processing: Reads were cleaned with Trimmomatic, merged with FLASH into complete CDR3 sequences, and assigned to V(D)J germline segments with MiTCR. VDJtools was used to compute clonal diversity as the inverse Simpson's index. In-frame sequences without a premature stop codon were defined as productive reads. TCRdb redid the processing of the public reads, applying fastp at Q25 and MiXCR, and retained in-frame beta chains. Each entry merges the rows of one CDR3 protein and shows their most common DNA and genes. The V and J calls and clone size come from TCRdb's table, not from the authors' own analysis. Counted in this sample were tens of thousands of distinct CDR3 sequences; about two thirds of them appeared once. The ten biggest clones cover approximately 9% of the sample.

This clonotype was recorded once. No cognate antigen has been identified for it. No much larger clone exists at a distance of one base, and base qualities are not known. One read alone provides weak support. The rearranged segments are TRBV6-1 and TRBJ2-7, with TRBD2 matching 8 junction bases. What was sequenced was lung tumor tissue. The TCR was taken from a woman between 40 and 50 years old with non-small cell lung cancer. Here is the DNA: TGTGCCAGCAGTGAAGTGTCGGGAGGGTCCTACGAGCAGTACTTC. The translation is CASSEVSGGSYEQYF.